One sample yielded the 6 T cell receptor beta chains listed below, sequenced in a study of blood T cells in healthy people across ages. Sample-barcoded 5' priming and a J-beta primer mix drove a second PCR of roughly 7 to 11 cycles. Using its own MiXCR run on the 5' RACE reads, TCRdb lists one record per CDR3 protein. In the table there are hundreds of thousands of distinct CDR3 sequences, less than 35% of which are singletons. The sequenced sample was blood. The receptors were sampled from a woman older than 75 in good health.

There are a few counts of this clonotype. The V gene is TRBV6-5, the J gene TRBJ1-2; a weak D match, TRBD1 (6 bases). Germline CDR1 is MNHEY and CDR2 is SVGAGI. Trimming shortened V by 6 bases and J by 4 bases, and 15 bases separated the two germline ends. The CDR3 sequence is 14 residues long. Here the CDR3 reads CASRRQETVYGYTF. For the CDR3, the DNA is TGTGCCAGCAGAAGACAGGAAACCGTCTATGGCTACACCTTC.

This clonotype was counted only a few times. V is TRBV3-1 and J is TRBJ1-5; D is undetermined. V was pared by 0 bases and J by 1 base, with 10 bases between. Germline CDR1 is LGHDT and CDR2 is YNNKEL (reference sequence). CDR3 length equals 16 residues. CDR3 nucleotides: TGTGCCAGCAGCCAAGAAAGGAGGAAGAGCAATCAGCCCCAGCATTTT. Translated, it gives CASSQERRKSNQPQHF.

This clonotype was found a few times. This chain connects TRBV7-2 to TRBJ2-5; 8 nucleotides align to TRBD1. The CDR3 has 15 amino acids. The germline V gene has CDR1 SGHTA and CDR2 FQGNSA. V shed 5 bases, J shed 11 bases, and the junction held 16 bases outside the gene matches. CDR3 sequence (DNA): TGTGCCAGCAGCCCCCCCGGTTCGGGGACAGGTGAGCAGTACTTC. The encoded protein is CASSPPGSGTGEQYF.

In regard to this clonotype: One end of the junction does not line up with germline, which may come from a read error. The rearrangement uses TRBV6-5 and TRBJ2-3; 7 positions match TRBD1. This CDR3 has 15 amino acids. CDR1 is MNHEY and CDR2 is SVGAGI in the germline V gene. Here the CDR3 reads CASSYSTGTTGTQYF. CDR3 DNA sequence: TGTGCCAGCAGTTACTCGACAGGGACCACAGGTACGCAGTATTTT.

This clonotype has at least ten counts. This rearrangement joins TRBV4-3 to TRBJ2-3; D is unclear. CDR1 LGHNA and CDR2 YSLEER come from the germline V gene. V lost 0 bases and J 7 bases, leaving 8 bases between the germline ends. The CDR3 runs 13 residues. The CDR3 loop is CASSQDVGYTQYF. CDR3 nucleotide sequence: TGCGCCAGCAGCCAAGATGTGGGTTATACGCAGTATTTT.

At least ten counts were recorded for this clonotype. V and J are TRBV20-1 and TRBJ2-5; 8 positions match TRBD2. Germline CDR1 is DFQATT and CDR2 is SNEGSKA (reference sequence). This CDR3 comprises 14 residues. The ends lost 6 bases at V and 2 bases at J; junction bases unmatched: 8. The CDR3 bases are TGCAGTGCCGGGGCGGGGGGCCTACAAGAGACCCAGTACTTC. It translates to CSAGAGGLQETQYF.